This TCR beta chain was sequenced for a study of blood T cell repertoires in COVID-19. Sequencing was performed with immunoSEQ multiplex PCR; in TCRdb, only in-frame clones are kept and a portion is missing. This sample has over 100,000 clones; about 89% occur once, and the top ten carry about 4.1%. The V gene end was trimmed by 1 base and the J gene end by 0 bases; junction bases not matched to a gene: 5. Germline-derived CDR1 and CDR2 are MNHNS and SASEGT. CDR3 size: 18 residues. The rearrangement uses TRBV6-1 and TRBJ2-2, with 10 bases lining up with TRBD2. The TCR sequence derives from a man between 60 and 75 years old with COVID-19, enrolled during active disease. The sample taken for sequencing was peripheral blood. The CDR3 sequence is CASSEGLAGASNTGELFF. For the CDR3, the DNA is TGTGCCAGCAGTGAAGGGCTAGCGGGGGCCTCGAACACCGGGGAGCTGTTTTTT.